These T cell receptor beta chains were read from a single sample in a study of circulating and synovial CD4+ cells in juvenile arthritis. Sequencing used immunoSEQ multiplex PCR; TCRdb keeps in-frame clones, though not all of them. The sample shows some 30,000 clones, just over 90% of them seen only once. Sequences were obtained from CD4+ T cells from blood. These receptors were collected from a human donor with juvenile idiopathic arthritis. The CDR3 runs from the conserved cysteine through the conserved F or W. A D gene is named only where the DNA matches it firmly. The size of a clone is reported for some rows only, either as once, few or many, or as a class for expanded clones.

d_gene	abundance	len	v_gene	j_gene	CDR3aa	CDR3nt
TRBD1	.	18	TRBV27	TRBJ2-2	CASRYSRQGNFIPGELFF	TGTGCCAGCAGATACTCTCGACAGGGGAACTTTATCCCCGGGGAGCTGTTTTTT
.	once	15	TRBV7-3	TRBJ1-6	CASSLNGGTNSPLHF	TGTGCCAGCAGCTTAAACGGAGGCACTAATTCACCCCTCCACTTT
.	.	16	TRBV4-1	TRBJ2-1	CASSQGPSGDYNEQFF	TGCGCCAGCAGCCAAGGGCCCAGCGGAGATTACAATGAGCAGTTCTTC
.	.	15	TRBV4-2	TRBJ1-1	CASSPKRGLNTEAFF	TGTGCCAGCAGCCCTAAAAGGGGGTTGAACACTGAAGCTTTCTTT
.	.	16	TRBV15	TRBJ2-6	CATSRILRSGANVLTF	TGTGCCACCAGCCGTATCCTCCGCTCTGGGGCCAACGTCCTGACTTTC
TRBD1	.	18	TRBV5-5	TRBJ1-5	CASSLGGTGDYSNQPQHF	TGTGCCAGCAGCTTGGGGGGGACAGGGGATTATAGCAATCAGCCCCAGCATTTT
TRBD1	.	16	TRBV19	TRBJ1-1	CASRKYSGTVNTEAFF	TGTGCCAGTAGGAAGTATTCCGGGACAGTGAACACTGAAGCTTTCTTT
TRBD2	.	15	TRBV19	TRBJ2-3	CASTGTSGNPDTQYF	TGTGCCAGTACCGGGACTAGCGGGAATCCAGATACGCAGTATTTT
.	.	12	TRBV30	TRBJ1-5	CAWSVRGQPQHF	TGTGCCTGGAGTGTACGCGGCCAGCCCCAGCATTTT
.	once	14	TRBV10-3	TRBJ2-5	CAISESQIQETQYF	TGTGCCATCAGTGAGTCTCAGATACAAGAGACCCAGTACTTC
.	.	17	TRBV28	TRBJ2-7	CASSLRGGAGVSYEQYF	TGTGCCAGCAGTTTACGGGGAGGGGCAGGGGTATCCTACGAGCAGTACTTC
TRBD2	.	16	TRBV19	TRBJ2-1	CASSSQGLAGNNEQFF	TGTGCCAGTAGTAGCCAGGGACTAGCGGGAAACAATGAGCAGTTCTTC
TRBD2	.	16	TRBV29-1	TRBJ2-3	CSVGGTSGRRTDTQYF	TGCAGCGTTGGGGGGACTAGCGGGAGGAGGACAGATACGCAGTATTTT
.	.	15	TRBV28	TRBJ1-5	CASSFIGPSNQPQHF	TGTGCCAGCAGTTTCATCGGTCCTAGCAATCAGCCCCAGCATTTT
TRBD2	.	14	TRBV29-1	TRBJ2-7	CSVGGTSGRSEQYF	TGCAGCGTTGGCGGAACTAGCGGGAGGAGCGAGCAGTACTTC
TRBD1	once	14	TRBV19	TRBJ2-5	CASSMGQGQETQYF	TGTGCCAGTAGTATGGGACAGGGGCAAGAGACCCAGTACTTC
TRBD1	.	19	TRBV10-3	TRBJ1-1	CAISSRSGGGGAMNTEAFF	TGTGCCATCAGTTCGAGGTCAGGGGGCGGAGGGGCAATGAACACTGAAGCTTTCTTT
TRBD2	.	17	TRBV30	TRBJ2-6	CAWRREAGGVGANVLTF	TGTGCCTGGCGCCGGGAAGCGGGGGGAGTTGGGGCCAACGTCCTGACTTTC
TRBD1	.	15	TRBV7-6	TRBJ2-5	CASSLSRTGAETQYF	TGTGCCAGCAGCTTAAGTCGGACAGGGGCAGAGACCCAGTACTTC
TRBD1	.	13	TRBV7-9	TRBJ1-2	CASSLDRGGGYTF	TGTGCCAGCAGCTTGGACAGGGGGGGCGGCTACACCTTC
.	.	13	TRBV2	TRBJ2-3	CASNGPFTDTQYF	TGTGCCAGCAATGGGCCTTTCACAGATACGCAGTATTTT
TRBD2	.	16	TRBV27	TRBJ2-1	CASSYTGTMDYNEQFF	TGTGCCAGCAGTTACACCGGGACTATGGACTACAATGAGCAGTTCTTC
.	.	14	TRBV19	TRBJ2-1	CASSSNAATPEQFF	TGTGCCAGTAGTTCCAACGCCGCTACGCCGGAGCAGTTCTTC
TRBD1	.	15	TRBV14	TRBJ1-1	CASSPHRQGTTEAFF	TGTGCCAGCAGCCCCCATCGACAGGGCACCACTGAAGCTTTCTTT
TRBD2	.	15	TRBV5-6	TRBJ2-1	CASSRTSGTFNEQFF	TGTGCCAGCAGTAGGACTAGCGGGACTTTCAATGAGCAGTTCTTC
TRBD1	.	15	TRBV6-1	TRBJ2-7	CASSVNRQGRYEQYF	TGTGCCAGCAGTGTAAACAGACAGGGAAGGTACGAGCAGTACTTC
TRBD1	.	14	TRBV5-1	TRBJ1-1	CASSPGQGGTEAFF	TGCGCCAGCAGCCCCGGACAGGGGGGCACTGAAGCTTTCTTT
TRBD1	.	13	TRBV25-1	TRBJ2-5	CASTRDSRETQYF	TGTGCCAGCACCCGGGACAGCCGAGAGACCCAGTACTTC
TRBD1	.	17	TRBV4-1	TRBJ2-3	CASSQGTGGLETDTQYF	TGCGCCAGCAGCCAGGGCACAGGGGGCCTGGAGACAGATACGCAGTATTTT
.	.	11	TRBV2	TRBJ2-1	CASGTYNEQFF	TGTGCCAGCGGGACTTACAATGAGCAGTTCTTC
TRBD1	.	15	TRBV5-1	TRBJ2-3	CASSPGQGGPDTQYF	TGCGCCAGCAGCCCGGGACAGGGAGGCCCAGATACGCAGTATTTT
TRBD1	.	16	TRBV6-1	TRBJ2-3	CASSGYRGESTDTQYF	TGTGCCAGCAGTGGATACAGGGGAGAGAGCACAGATACGCAGTATTTT
TRBD1	.	14	TRBV28	TRBJ2-2	CASSSGQEPGELFF	TGTGCCAGCAGCTCGGGACAGGAGCCCGGGGAGCTGTTTTTT
.	.	18	TRBV5-1	TRBJ2-5	CASSFQQVMGVSQETQYF	TGCGCCAGCAGCTTTCAACAAGTAATGGGAGTCTCCCAAGAGACCCAGTACTTC
.	few	11	TRBV20-1	TRBJ1-4	CSASGREKLFF	TGCAGTGCTAGCGGTCGTGAAAAACTGTTTTTT
.	.	10	TRBV20-1	TRBJ1-2	CSASSYGYTF	TGCAGTGCTAGCAGCTATGGCTACACCTTC
TRBD1	.	18	TRBV28	TRBJ2-6	CASSFQWGQGAGANVLTF	TGTGCCAGCAGTTTTCAATGGGGACAGGGGGCTGGGGCCAACGTCCTGACTTTC
TRBD1	.	15	TRBV6-1	TRBJ2-7	CASRRGEGATYEQYF	TGTGCCAGCAGAAGAGGAGAGGGGGCCACGTACGAGCAGTACTTC
.	.	13	TRBV4-2	TRBJ1-1	CASSQAGNTEAFF	TGTGCCAGCAGCCAGGCAGGGAACACTGAAGCTTTCTTT
.	.	16	TRBV13	TRBJ1-4	CASSFRGTPTNEKLFF	TGTGCCAGCAGCTTCCGGGGGACGCCAACTAATGAAAAACTGTTTTTT
.	.	15	TRBV2	TRBJ2-7	CASCRILASYYEQYF	TGTGCCAGCTGCCGAATTCTAGCGAGTTACTACGAGCAGTACTTC
TRBD2	.	16	TRBV29-1	TRBJ2-1	CSVESLGAGALNEQFF	TGCAGCGTTGAAAGTTTAGGAGCGGGAGCTCTCAATGAGCAGTTCTTC
TRBD2	.	15	TRBV19	TRBJ2-1	CASKGELAGVGEQFF	TGTGCCAGTAAAGGCGAACTAGCGGGAGTAGGGGAGCAGTTCTTC